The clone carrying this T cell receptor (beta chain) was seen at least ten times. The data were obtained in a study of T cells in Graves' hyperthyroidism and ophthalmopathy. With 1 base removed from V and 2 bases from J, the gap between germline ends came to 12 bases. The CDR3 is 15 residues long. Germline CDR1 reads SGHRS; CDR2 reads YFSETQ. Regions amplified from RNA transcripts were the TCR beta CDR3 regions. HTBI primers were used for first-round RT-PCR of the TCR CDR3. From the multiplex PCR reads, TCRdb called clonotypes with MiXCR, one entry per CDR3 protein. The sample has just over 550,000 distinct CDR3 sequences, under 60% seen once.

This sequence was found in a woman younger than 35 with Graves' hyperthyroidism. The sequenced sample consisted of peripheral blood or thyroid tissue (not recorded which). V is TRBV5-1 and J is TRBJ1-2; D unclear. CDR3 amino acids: CASSLSVSANYGYTF. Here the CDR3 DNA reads TGCGCCAGCAGCTTGTCTGTCTCAGCAAACTATGGCTACACCTTC.